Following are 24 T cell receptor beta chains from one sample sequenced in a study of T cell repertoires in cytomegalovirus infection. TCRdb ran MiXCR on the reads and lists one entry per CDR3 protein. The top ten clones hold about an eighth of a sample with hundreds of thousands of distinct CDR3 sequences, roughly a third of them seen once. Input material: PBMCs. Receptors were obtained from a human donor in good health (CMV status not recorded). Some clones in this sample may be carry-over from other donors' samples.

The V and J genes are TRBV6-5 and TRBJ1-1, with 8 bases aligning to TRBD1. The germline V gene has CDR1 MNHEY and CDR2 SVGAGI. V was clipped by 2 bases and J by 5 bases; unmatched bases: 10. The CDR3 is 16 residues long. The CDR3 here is CASSYRTRTGRTEAFF. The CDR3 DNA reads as TGTGCCAGCAGTTACCGCACCCGGACAGGGCGTACTGAAGCTTTCTTT.

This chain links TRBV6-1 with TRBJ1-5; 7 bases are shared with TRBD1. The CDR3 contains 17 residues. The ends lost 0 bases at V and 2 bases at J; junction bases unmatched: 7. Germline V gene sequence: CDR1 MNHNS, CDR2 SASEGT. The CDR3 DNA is TGTGCCAGCAGTGAAGCTACAGGGGTTGGAGGCAATCAGCCCCAGCATTTT. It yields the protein CASSEATGVGGNQPQHF.

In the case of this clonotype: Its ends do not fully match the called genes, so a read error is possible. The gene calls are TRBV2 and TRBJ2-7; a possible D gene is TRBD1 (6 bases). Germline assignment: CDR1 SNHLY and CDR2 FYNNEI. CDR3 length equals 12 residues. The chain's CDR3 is CSSSEGGDEQYF. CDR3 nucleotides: TGTTCCAGCAGTGAAGGGGGAGACGAGCAGTACTTC.

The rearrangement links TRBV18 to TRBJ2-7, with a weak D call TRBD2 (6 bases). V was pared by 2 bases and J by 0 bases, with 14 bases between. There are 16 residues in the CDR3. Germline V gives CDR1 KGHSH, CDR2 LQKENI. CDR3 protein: CASSPSSGRPSYEQYF. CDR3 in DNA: TGTGCCAGCTCACCATCCAGCGGGCGACCCTCCTACGAGCAGTACTTC.

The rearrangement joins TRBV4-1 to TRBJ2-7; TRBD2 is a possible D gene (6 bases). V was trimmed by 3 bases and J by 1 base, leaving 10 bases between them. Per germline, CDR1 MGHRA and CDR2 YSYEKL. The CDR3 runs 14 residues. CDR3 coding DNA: TGCGCCAGCAGCCAGGGACTGCAATCCTACGAGCAGTACTTC. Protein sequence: CASSQGLQSYEQYF.

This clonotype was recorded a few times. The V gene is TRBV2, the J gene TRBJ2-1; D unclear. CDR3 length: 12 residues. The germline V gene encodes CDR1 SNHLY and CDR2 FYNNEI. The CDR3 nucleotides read TGTGCAAGCCTTCTTCTTATGGATGAGCAGTTCTTC. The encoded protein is CASLLLMDEQFF.

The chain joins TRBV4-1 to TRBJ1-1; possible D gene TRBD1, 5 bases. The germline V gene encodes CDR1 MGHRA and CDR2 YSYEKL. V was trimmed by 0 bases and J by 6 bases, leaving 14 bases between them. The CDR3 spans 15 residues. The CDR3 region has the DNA TGCGCCAGCAGCCAAGAGACACGACAGCTCCCTGAAGCTTTCTTT. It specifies CASSQETRQLPEAFF.

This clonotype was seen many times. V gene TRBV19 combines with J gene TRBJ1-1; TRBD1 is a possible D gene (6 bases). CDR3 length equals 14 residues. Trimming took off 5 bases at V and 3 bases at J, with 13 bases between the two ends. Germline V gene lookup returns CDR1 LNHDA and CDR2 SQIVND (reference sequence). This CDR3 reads CASSPTGLDTEAFF. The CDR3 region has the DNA TGTGCCAGTAGTCCTACAGGGCTCGACACTGAAGCTTTCTTT.

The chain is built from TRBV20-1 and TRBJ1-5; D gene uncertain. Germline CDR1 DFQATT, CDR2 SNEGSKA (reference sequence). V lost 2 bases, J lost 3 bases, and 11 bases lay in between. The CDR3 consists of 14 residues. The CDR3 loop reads CSARLGFTNQPQHF. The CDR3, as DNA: TGCAGTGCTAGATTGGGATTTACCAATCAGCCCCAGCATTTT.

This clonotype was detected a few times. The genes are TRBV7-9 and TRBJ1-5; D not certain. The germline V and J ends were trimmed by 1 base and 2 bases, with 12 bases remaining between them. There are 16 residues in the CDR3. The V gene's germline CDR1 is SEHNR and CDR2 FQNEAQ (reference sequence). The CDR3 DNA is TGTGCCAGCAGCTTAGAAGGGCAGGCAGGCAATCAGCCCCAGCATTTT. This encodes CASSLEGQAGNQPQHF. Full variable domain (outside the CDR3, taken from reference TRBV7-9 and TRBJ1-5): DTGVSQNPRHKITKRGQNVTFRCDPISEHNRLYWYRQTLGQGPEFLTYFQNEAQLEKSRLLSDRFSAERPKGSFSTLEIQRTEQGDSAMYLCASSLEGQAGNQPQHFGDGTRLSIL.

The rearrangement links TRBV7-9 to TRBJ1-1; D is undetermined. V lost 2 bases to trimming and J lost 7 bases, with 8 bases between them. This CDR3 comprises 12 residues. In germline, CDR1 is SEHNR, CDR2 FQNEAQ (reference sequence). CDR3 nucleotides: TGTGCCAGCAGCTTAACTCCTTATGAAGCTTTCTTT. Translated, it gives CASSLTPYEAFF.

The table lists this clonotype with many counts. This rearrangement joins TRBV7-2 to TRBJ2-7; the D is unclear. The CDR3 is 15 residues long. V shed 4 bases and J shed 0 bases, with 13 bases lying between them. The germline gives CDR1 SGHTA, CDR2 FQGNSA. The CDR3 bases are TGTGCCAGCAGCTCGGAACATCATAGCTCCTACGAGCAGTACTTC. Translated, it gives CASSSEHHSSYEQYF.

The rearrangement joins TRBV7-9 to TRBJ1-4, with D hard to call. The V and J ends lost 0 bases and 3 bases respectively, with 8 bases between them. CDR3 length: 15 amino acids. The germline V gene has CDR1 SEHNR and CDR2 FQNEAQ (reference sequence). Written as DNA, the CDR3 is TGTGCCAGCAGCTTAGCCATGGGTCCTAATGAAAAACTGTTTTTT. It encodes CASSLAMGPNEKLFF. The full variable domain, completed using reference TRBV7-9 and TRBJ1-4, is DTGVSQNPRHKITKRGQNVTFRCDPISEHNRLYWYRQTLGQGPEFLTYFQNEAQLEKSRLLSDRFSAERPKGSFSTLEIQRTEQGDSAMYLCASSLAMGPNEKLFFGSGTQLSVL.

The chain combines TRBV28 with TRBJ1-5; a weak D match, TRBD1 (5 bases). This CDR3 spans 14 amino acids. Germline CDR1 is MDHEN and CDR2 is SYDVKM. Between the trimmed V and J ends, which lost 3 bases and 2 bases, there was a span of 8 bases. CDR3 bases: TGTGCCAGCAGTTTCGTGGGGGGCAATCAGCCCCAGCATTTT. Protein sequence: CASSFVGGNQPQHF.

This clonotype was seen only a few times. In DNA, the CDR3 is TGTGCCAGCAGTATTCCACCAGGGACACCGAACACTGAAGCTTTCTTT. Amino acids: CASSIPPGTPNTEAFF. This chain connects TRBV6-8 to TRBJ1-1, with a possible D match to TRBD1 (6 bases). Germline V lookup: CDR1 MNHGY, CDR2 SAAAGT. V was pared by 5 bases and J by 1 base, with 17 bases between. The CDR3 loop spans 16 amino acids.

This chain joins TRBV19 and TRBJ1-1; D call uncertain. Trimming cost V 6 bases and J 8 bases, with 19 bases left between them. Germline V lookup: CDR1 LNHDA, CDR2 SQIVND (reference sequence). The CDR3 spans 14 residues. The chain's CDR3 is CASRVSGFVKEAFF. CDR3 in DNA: TGTGCCAGTAGGGTGTCAGGATTTGTAAAGGAAGCTTTCTTT.

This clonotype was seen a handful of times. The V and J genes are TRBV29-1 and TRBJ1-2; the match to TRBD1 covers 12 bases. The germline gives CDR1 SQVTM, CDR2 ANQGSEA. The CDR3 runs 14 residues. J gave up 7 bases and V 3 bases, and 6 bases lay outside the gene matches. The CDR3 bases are TGCAGCGTTGATGGGACAGGGGGCCCCCTTGGCTACACCTTC. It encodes CSVDGTGGPLGYTF. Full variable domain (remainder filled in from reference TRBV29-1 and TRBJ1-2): SAVISQKPSRDICQRGTSLTIQCQVDSQVTMMFWYRQQPGQSLTLIATANQGSEATYESGFVIDKFPISRPNLTFSTLTVSNMSPEDSSIYLCSVDGTGGPLGYTFGSGTRLTVV.

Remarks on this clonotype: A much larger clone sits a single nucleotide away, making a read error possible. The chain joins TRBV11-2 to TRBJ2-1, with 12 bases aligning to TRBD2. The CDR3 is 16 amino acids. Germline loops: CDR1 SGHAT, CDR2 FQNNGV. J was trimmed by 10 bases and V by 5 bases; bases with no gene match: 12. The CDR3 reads CASSPQWGLAGKEQFF. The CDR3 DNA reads TGTGCCAGCAGCCCCCAGTGGGGACTAGCGGGCAAGGAGCAGTTCTTC.

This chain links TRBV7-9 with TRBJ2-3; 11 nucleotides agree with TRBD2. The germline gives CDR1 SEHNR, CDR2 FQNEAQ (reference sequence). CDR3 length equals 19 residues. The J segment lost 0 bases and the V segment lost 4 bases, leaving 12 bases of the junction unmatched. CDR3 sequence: CASSSTSGGVFSSTDTQYF. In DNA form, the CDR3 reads TGTGCCAGCAGCTCTACTAGCGGGGGAGTGTTTTCTAGCACAGATACGCAGTATTTT.

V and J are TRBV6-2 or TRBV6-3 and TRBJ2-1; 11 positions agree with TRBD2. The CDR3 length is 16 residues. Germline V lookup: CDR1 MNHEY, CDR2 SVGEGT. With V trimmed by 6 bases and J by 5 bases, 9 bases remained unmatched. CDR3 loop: CASRRSGTSGNNEQFF. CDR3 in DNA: TGTGCCAGCAGAAGATCCGGGACTAGCGGAAACAATGAGCAGTTCTTC.

This chain's CDR3 is CASSQPRVRNQPQHF. Here the CDR3 DNA reads TGCGCCAGCAGTCAGCCCAGGGTCCGGAATCAGCCCCAGCATTTT. This chain joins TRBV23-1 and TRBJ1-5; D is perhaps TRBD1 (5 bases). TRBV23-1 is reported as an ORF; its role is uncertain. V gave up 3 bases and J gave up 4 bases, with 13 bases separating them. The CDR3 totals 15 residues.

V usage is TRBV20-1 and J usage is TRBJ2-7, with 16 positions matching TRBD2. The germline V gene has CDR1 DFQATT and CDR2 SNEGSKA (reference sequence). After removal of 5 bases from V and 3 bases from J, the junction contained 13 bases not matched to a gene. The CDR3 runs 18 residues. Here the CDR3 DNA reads TGCAGTGCTTCACTGGGGGGGACTAGCGGGGGGGTCTACTACGAGCAGTACTTC. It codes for CSASLGGTSGGVYYEQYF.

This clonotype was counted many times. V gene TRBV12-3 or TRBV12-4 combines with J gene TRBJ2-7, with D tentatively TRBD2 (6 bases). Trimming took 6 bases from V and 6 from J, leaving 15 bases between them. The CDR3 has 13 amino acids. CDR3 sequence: CASSQPPGVEQYF. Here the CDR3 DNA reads TGTGCCAGCAGCCAACCGCCGGGGGTCGAGCAGTACTTC.

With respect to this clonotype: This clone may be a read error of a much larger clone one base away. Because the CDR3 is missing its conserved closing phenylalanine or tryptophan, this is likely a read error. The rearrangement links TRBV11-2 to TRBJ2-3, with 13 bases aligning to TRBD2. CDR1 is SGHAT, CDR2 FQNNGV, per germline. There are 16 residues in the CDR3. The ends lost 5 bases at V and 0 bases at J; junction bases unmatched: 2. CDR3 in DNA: TGTGCCAGCAGCCGGGGACTAGCGGGGAGCACAGATACGCAGTATTTG. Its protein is CASSRGLAGSTDTQYL.